The clone carrying this T cell receptor (beta chain) was seen a handful of times. As yet, its antigen is unknown. A single record per CDR3 protein comes from TCRdb applying MiXCR to the 5' RACE reads. The table has 1.5 million to 2 million distinct CDR3 sequences, around 33% seen once; the top ten hold 0.27%. These data are taken from a study of identical twins. Study-wide results and limits: Within cord blood, abundant beta clonotypes carried fewer insertions, but memory repertoires showed no such trend.

Per the germline V gene, CDR1 is DFQATT and CDR2 is SNEGSKA (reference sequence). Trimming removed 4 bases at V and 10 bases at J, with 8 bases between. The CDR3 spans 11 residues. With no exceptions, donors were healthy Caucasians. The sample was cord blood. This chain uses TRBV20-1 with TRBJ1-6, with unresolved D. The clonotype originates from a newborn girl in good health. This CDR3 reads CSATPRSPLHF. CDR3 sequence (DNA): TGCAGTGCTACCCCACGATCACCCCTCCACTTT.